This note documents a single T cell receptor (beta chain) sequence. Its target is not known. The data were taken from a study of CD4 T cells in relation to SARS-CoV-2 and coronaviruses. Sequenced by immunoSEQ multiplex PCR; TCRdb stores in-frame clones only, minus some. Among about 36,000 clones listed, about four fifths were seen once. CD4 enrichment then naive enrichment separated naive from memory CD4+ cells. The CDR3 covers 15 residues. V trimming: 4 bases; J trimming: 2 bases; junction bases outside the gene matches: 5. Germline assignment: CDR1 MNHEY and CDR2 SVGEGT. The sequence came from an adult with COVID-19. The chain links TRBV6-2 or TRBV6-3 to TRBJ2-5, with TRBD2 identical over 9 bases. The sequenced sample was naive CD4+ T cells from PBMCs, cultured in vitro. Subset in this sample: naive CD4+ T cells isolated by negative enrichment. The CDR3 nucleotides read TGTGCCAGCAGTTTTAGACTAGCGGCACAAGAGACCCAGTACTTC. Residues: CASSFRLAAQETQYF.